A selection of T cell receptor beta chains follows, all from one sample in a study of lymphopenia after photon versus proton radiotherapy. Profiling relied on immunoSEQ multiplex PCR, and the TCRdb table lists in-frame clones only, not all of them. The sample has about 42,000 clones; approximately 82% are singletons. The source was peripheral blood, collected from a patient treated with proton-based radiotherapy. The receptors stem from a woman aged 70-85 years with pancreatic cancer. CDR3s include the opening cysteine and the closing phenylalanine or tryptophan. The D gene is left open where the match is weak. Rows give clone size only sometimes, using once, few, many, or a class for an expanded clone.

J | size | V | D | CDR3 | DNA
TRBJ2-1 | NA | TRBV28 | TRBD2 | CASSEVGTRSYEQFF | TGTGCCAGCAGTGAGGTAGGGACTAGATCGTATGAGCAGTTCTTC
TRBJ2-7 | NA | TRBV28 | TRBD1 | CASSITGGPYEQYF | TGTGCCAGCAGTATAACAGGGGGGCCATACGAGCAGTACTTC
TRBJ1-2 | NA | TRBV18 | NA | CASSPAAANYGYTF | TGTGCCAGCTCACCGGCAGCAGCTAACTATGGCTACACCTTC
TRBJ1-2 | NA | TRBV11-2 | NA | CASSFPDNSLNYGYTF | TGTGCCAGCAGTTTCCCGGACAACTCCTTAAACTATGGCTACACCTTC
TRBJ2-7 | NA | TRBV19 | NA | CASSQGRSTRNEQYF | TGTGCCAGTTCCCAGGGGCGGTCAACCCGGAACGAGCAGTACTTC
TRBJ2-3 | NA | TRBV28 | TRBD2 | CASSPLGEGSTDTQYF | TGTGCCAGCAGTCCCCTGGGGGAGGGAAGCACAGATACGCAGTATTTT
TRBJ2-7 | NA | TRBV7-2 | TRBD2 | CASSRGLAGKEQYF | TGTGCCAGCAGCCGAGGACTAGCGGGGAAAGAGCAGTACTTC
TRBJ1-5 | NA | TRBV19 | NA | CASSNSRQEDQPQHF | TGTGCCAGTAGTAACAGCCGCCAAGAGGATCAGCCCCAGCATTTT
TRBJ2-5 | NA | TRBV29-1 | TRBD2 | CSGGRETETQYF | TGCAGCGGGGGGAGGGAGACAGAGACCCAGTACTTC
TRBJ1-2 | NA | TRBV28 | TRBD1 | CASGWTGRNYGYTF | TGTGCCAGCGGGTGGACAGGGCGCAACTATGGCTACACCTTC
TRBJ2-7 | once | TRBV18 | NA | CASSLPGRGRGEQYF | TGTGCCAGCTCGCTACCGGGACGGGGGAGAGGAGAGCAGTACTTC
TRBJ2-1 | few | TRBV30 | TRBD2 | CAWVRGKSITGGSYNEQFF | TGTGCCTGGGTCCGGGGAAAGTCCATAACGGGAGGGTCCTACAATGAGCAGTTCTTC
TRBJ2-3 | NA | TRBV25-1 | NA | CASSDPYRASADTQYF | TGTGCCAGCAGCGATCCTTACCGGGCGAGCGCAGATACGCAGTATTTT
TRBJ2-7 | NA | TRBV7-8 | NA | CASSPVDGGSEQYF | TGTGCCAGCAGCCCAGTAGATGGGGGATCCGAGCAGTACTTC
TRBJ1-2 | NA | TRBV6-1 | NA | CASSEEGRSYGYTF | TGTGCCAGCAGTGAAGAAGGACGCAGCTATGGCTACACCTTC
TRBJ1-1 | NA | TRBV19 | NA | CASSRSQQGVRTEAFF | TGTGCCAGTAGTCGGTCGCAACAGGGTGTGAGGACTGAAGCTTTCTTT
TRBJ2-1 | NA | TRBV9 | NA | CASSVDVGTYNEQFF | TGTGCCAGCAGCGTAGATGTGGGAACCTACAATGAGCAGTTCTTC
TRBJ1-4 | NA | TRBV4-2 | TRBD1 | CASSLNRGVNEKLFF | TGTGCCAGCAGCCTCAACAGGGGTGTTAATGAAAAACTGTTTTTT
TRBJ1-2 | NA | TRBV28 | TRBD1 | CAIWDSLNYGYTF | TGTGCCATCTGGGACAGCCTCAACTATGGCTACACCTTC
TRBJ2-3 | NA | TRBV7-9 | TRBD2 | CASSQSGKSTDTQYF | TGTGCCAGCAGCCAAAGCGGGAAGAGTACAGATACGCAGTATTTT
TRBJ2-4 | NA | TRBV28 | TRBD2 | CASSPSGLASFQYF | TGTGCCAGCAGTCCATCGGGACTAGCCTCGTTTCAGTACTTC
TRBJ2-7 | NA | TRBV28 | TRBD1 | CASTYRGITYEQYF | TGTGCCAGCACTTACAGGGGCATAACCTACGAGCAGTACTTC
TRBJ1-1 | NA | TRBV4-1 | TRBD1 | CASSLGQGPLNTEAFF | TGCGCCAGCAGCCTCGGACAGGGGCCCTTGAACACTGAAGCTTTCTTT
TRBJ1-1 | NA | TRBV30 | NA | CAWSVAGSRASEAFF | TGTGCCTGGAGTGTCGCAGGTTCGAGGGCATCTGAAGCTTTCTTT
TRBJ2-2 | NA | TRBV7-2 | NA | CASSLGSNTGELFF | TGTGCCAGCAGCTTAGGCTCGAACACCGGGGAGCTGTTTTTT
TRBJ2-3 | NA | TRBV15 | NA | CATSRGGIGTDTQYF | TGTGCCACCAGCAGAGGCGGGATCGGGACAGATACGCAGTATTTT
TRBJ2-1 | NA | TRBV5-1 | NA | CASSLEQSSYNEQFF | TGCGCCAGCAGCTTGGAACAGAGCTCCTACAATGAGCAGTTCTTC
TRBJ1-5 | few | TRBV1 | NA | CTSSQYLGPLSWGNQPQHF | TGCACCAGCAGCCAATACCTGGGACCACTAAGTTGGGGCAATCAGCCCCAGCATTTT
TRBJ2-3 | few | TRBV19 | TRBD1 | CASSTDRVQADTQYF | TGTGCCAGTAGTACGGACAGGGTGCAGGCAGATACGCAGTATTTT
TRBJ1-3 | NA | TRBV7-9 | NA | CASSLQHSGNTIYF | TGTGCCAGCAGCTTACAGCACTCTGGAAACACCATATATTTT
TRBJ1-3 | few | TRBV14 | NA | CASSAQGNSGNTIYF | TGTGCCAGCAGCGCACAGGGAAACTCTGGAAACACCATATATTTT
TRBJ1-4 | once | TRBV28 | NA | CASSPGGSFEEKLFF | TGTGCCAGCAGTCCCGGGGGGTCATTTGAGGAAAAACTGTTTTTT
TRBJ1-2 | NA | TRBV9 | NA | CASSPWEGLRYGYTF | TGTGCCAGCAGCCCCTGGGAGGGGCTTAGGTATGGCTACACCTTC
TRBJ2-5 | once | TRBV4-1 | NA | CASSQDNMHGETQYF | TGCGCCAGCAGCCAAGATAACATGCATGGAGAGACCCAGTACTTC
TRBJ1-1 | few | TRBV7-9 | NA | CASTSGTVNTEAFF | TGTGCCAGCACCTCCGGGACGGTGAACACTGAAGCTTTCTTT
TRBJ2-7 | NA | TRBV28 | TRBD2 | CASREGGLAGNEQYF | TGTGCCAGCAGAGAAGGGGGACTAGCAGGGAACGAGCAGTACTTC
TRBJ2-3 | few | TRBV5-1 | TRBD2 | CASSLGLLATSTDTQYF | TGCGCCAGCAGCCTCGGGCTACTAGCGACTAGCACAGATACGCAGTATTTT
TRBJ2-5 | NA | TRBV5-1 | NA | CASILTGNEGETQYF | TGCGCCAGCATCTTAACTGGGAATGAGGGAGAGACCCAGTACTTC
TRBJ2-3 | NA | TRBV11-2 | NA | CASSVVAGRLLTDTQYF | TGTGCCAGCAGTGTGGTGGCGGGTCGATTACTCACAGATACGCAGTATTTT
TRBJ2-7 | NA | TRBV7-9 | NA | CASSWGVPYEQYF | TGTGCCAGCAGCTGGGGGGTCCCCTACGAGCAGTACTTC
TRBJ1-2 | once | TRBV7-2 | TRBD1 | CASSLGQPEVYGYTF | TGTGCCAGCAGCTTGGGACAGCCAGAGGTCTATGGCTACACCTTC
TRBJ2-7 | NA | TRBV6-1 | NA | CASSDSGSSPYEQYF | TGTGCCAGCAGTGATTCGGGTTCTTCACCTTACGAGCAGTACTTC
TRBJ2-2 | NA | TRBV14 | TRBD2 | CASSQGGRYTGELFF | TGTGCCAGCAGCCAAGGCGGGAGATACACCGGGGAGCTGTTTTTT
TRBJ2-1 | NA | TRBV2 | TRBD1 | CASSGTGGIYNEQFF | TGTGCCAGCAGTGGGACAGGGGGCATTTACAATGAGCAGTTCTTC
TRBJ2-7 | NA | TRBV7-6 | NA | CASSLESGTTGVSPFEQYF | TGTGCCAGCAGCTTAGAGTCCGGAACTACGGGCGTCAGTCCCTTCGAGCAGTACTTC
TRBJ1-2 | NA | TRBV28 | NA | CASSFPGEAGYTF | TGTGCCAGCAGTTTTCCCGGGGAAGCCGGCTACACCTTC
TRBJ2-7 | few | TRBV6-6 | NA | CASSLDESSYEQYF | TGTGCCAGCAGTTTGGATGAAAGTTCCTACGAGCAGTACTTC
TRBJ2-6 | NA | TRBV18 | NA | CASSPLGPSGANVLTF | TGTGCCAGCTCACCATTAGGTCCCTCTGGGGCCAACGTCCTGACTTTC
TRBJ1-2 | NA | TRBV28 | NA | CASSPIWARLTF | TGTGCCAGCAGCCCTATATGGGCCCGGCTAACCTTC
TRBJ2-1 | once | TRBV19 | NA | CASRRMEGSNEQFF | TGTGCCAGTAGAAGGATGGAAGGGAGCAATGAGCAGTTCTTC
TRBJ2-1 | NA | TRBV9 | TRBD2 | CASSVSGTSEHEQFF | TGTGCCAGCAGCGTATCCGGGACTAGCGAGCATGAGCAGTTCTTC
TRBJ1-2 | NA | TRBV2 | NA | CASSETLPGGYTF | TGTGCCAGCAGTGAAACGCTACCGGGGGGCTACACCTTC
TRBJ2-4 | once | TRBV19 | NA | CASSWIAKNIQYF | TGTGCCAGTAGCTGGATAGCCAAAAACATTCAGTACTTC